This TCR beta chain was recovered during a study of regulatory T cells. Notes on this clone: Its antigen is unknown.

V shed 3 bases and J 2 bases; nucleotides not matched to a gene: 1. The CDR3 runs 13 residues. Germline V gene sequence: CDR1 KGHSH, CDR2 LQKENI. Every patient with CD3G deficiency had evidence of autoimmunity. Patients aged 2 to 39 years had fewer naive T cells. Sorting split CD4+ cells into CD25-high CD127-low Tregs and CD25-low CD127-high conventional T cells. Whole-study results and caveats: Regulatory T cells showed the strongest V-J pair restriction and V/J gene skewing among patient repertoires. Hydrophobic residues at CDR3 positions 6 and 7 were enriched in conventional CD4+ T cells of CD3G-deficient patients.

The PCR used 52 TRBV and 13 TRBJ primers. The data were produced by immunoSEQ multiplex PCR, yet TCRdb's version contains in-frame clones alone and is incomplete. The profile shows 32,000 or so clones, 85% to 95% of them singletons. Sequencing was carried out using conventional CD4+ T cells sorted from blood. The TCR sequence derives from a person aged 18-35 years with CD3G deficiency. V is TRBV18 and J is TRBJ2-7, with 7 bases matching TRBD2. The CDR3 spells CASSPGRTYEQYF. As DNA, the CDR3 is TGTGCCAGCTCACCCGGGAGGACCTACGAGCAGTACTTC.